The 24 T cell receptor beta chains in this list originate from one sample, sequenced in a study of T cell responses to AZD1222 COVID-19 vaccine. Some clones are missing from TCRdb's copy, which holds only in-frame ones; the method was immunoSEQ multiplex PCR. Of 140,000 to 150,000 clones in the sample, 80% to 95% were seen once. The sample in question was peripheral blood, obtained on day 0 of AZD1222 vaccination. These receptors were taken from an adult in good health.

The chain has TRBV5-4 and TRBJ2-1; no reliable D call. The germline V gene encodes CDR1 SGHNT and CDR2 YYREEE (reference sequence). The CDR3 is 13 residues long. Trimming removed 1 base at V and 6 bases at J, with 8 bases between. The CDR3 region is CASSLWKLNEQFF. The DNA of the CDR3 is TGTGCCAGCAGCTTGTGGAAACTCAATGAGCAGTTCTTC.

CDR3 nucleotides: TGTGCCAGCTCACGGGACGTAACCTACGAGCAGTACTTC. It specifies CASSRDVTYEQYF. This chain joins TRBV18 and TRBJ2-7; D tentatively reads TRBD1 or TRBD2 (5 bases each). Germline V lookup: CDR1 KGHSH, CDR2 LQKENI. The germline V and J ends were trimmed by 4 bases and 2 bases, with 9 bases remaining between them. This CDR3 contains 13 residues.

The rearrangement links TRBV28 to TRBJ2-7; possible D gene TRBD2, 5 bases. Germline V CDR1 and CDR2: MDHEN, SYDVKM. V was cut by 7 bases and J by 7 bases, with 17 bases left in between. The length of the CDR3 is 13 residues. CDR3 coding DNA: TGTGCCAGCACCCTGGACCCCCGGGGAGAGCAGTACTTC. This translates into CASTLDPRGEQYF.

CDR3 region: CASSLAHTNTQYF. In nucleotides, the CDR3 is TGTGCCAGCAGCTTAGCGCATACTAATACGCAGTATTTT. The chain recombines TRBV7-2 with TRBJ2-3; D remains ambiguous. This CDR3 comprises 13 residues. Germline CDR1 and CDR2: SGHTA and FQGNSA. Between the trimmed V and J ends, which lost 0 bases and 7 bases, there was a span of 8 bases.

CDR3: CASSGQGRWNQPQHF. The DNA for the CDR3 is TGTGCCAGCAGCGGACAGGGAAGATGGAATCAGCCCCAGCATTTT. V gene TRBV27 combines with J gene TRBJ1-5; TRBD1 matches at 8 bases. The CDR3 totals 15 residues. Per germline, CDR1 MNHEY and CDR2 SMNVEV (reference sequence). V trimming: 6 bases; J trimming: 4 bases; junction bases outside the gene matches: 8.

The V gene is TRBV19, the J gene TRBJ1-2; D might be TRBD1 (6 bases). V was clipped by 2 bases and J by 4 bases, with 14 bases between them. The CDR3 consists of 15 residues. The V gene's germline CDR1 is LNHDA and CDR2 SQIVND (reference sequence). The CDR3 loop reads CASSIPGDRPYGYTF. The CDR3 bases are TGTGCCAGTAGTATACCAGGGGACCGCCCCTATGGCTACACCTTC.

The rearrangement links TRBV6-4 to TRBJ2-1; perhaps TRBD2 as D (7 bases). V gave up 7 bases and J gave up 4 bases, with 14 bases separating them. The CDR3 has 14 residues. Germline V gene sequence: CDR1 MRHNA, CDR2 SNTAGT. CDR3 sequence (DNA): TGTGCCAGCACCGGGGGGCCCCCTTACAATGAGCAGTTCTTC. Amino acids: CASTGGPPYNEQFF.

Only one count was recorded for this clone. The gene calls are TRBV19 and TRBJ2-7; maybe TRBD1 (6 bases). With 8 bases removed from V and 4 bases from J, the gap between germline ends came to 15 bases. Germline V lookup: CDR1 LNHDA, CDR2 SQIVND (reference sequence). The CDR3 length is 13 residues. Written as DNA, the CDR3 is TGTGCCAGTCGAAAGCCAGGGGAATACGAGCAGTACTTC. Its translation: CASRKPGEYEQYF.

The chain recombines TRBV19 with TRBJ2-7; 13 bases are shared with TRBD2. The J segment lost 4 bases and the V segment lost 5 bases, leaving 14 bases of the junction unmatched. The CDR3 length is 18 residues. Germline V gene sequence: CDR1 LNHDA, CDR2 SQIVND (reference sequence). In DNA form, the CDR3 reads TGTGCCAGTAGTGGTCGGACTAGCGGGAGTGAGAAAGGGTACGAGCAGTACTTC. The encoded protein is CASSGRTSGSEKGYEQYF.

The V and J genes are TRBV9 and TRBJ1-1; possibly TRBD1 for D (5 bases). The CDR3 is 15 residues long. V dropped 3 bases and J dropped 2 bases, with 14 bases sitting between them. The germline CDR1 and CDR2 sequences are SGDLS and YYNGEE. The CDR3 DNA sequence: TGTGCCAGCAGCGCCACCGGGACCGTAAACACTGAAGCTTTCTTT. Translating it yields CASSATGTVNTEAFF. Using reference TRBV9 and TRBJ1-1 for the parts outside the CDR3, the full variable domain is DSGVTQTPKHLITATGQRVTLRCSPRSGDLSVYWYQQSLDQGLQFLIQYYNGEERAKGNILERFSAQQFPDLHSELNLSSLELGDSALYFCASSATGTVNTEAFFGQGTRLTVV.

The table lists this clone with a count of one. The gene calls are TRBV6-1 and TRBJ2-3, with 14 bases matching TRBD2. Germline CDR1 and CDR2: MNHNS and SASEGT. After removal of 4 bases from V and 4 bases from J, the junction contained 7 bases not matched to a gene. The CDR3 covers 17 residues. DNA for the CDR3: TGTGCCAGCAGTGCCGCGACTAGCGGGAGGGCCTCAGATACGCAGTATTTT. The encoded protein is CASSAATSGRASDTQYF.

The CDR3: CASSVEPSRSETQYF. The CDR3 DNA follows: TGTGCCAGCAGCGTAGAGCCTAGCCGTTCGGAGACCCAGTACTTC. This sequence joins TRBV9 and TRBJ2-5, with D perhaps matching TRBD2 (5 bases). The CDR3 runs 15 residues. V lost 0 bases, J lost 5 bases, and 14 bases lay in between. CDR1 SGDLS and CDR2 YYNGEE come from the germline V gene.

The chain couples TRBV7-3 to TRBJ2-2; D not certain. Between the trimmed V and J ends, which lost 5 bases and 4 bases, there was a span of 8 bases. This CDR3 is built from 13 residues. Germline-derived CDR1 and CDR2 are SGHTA and FQGTGA. Here the CDR3 DNA reads TGTGCCAGCAGCCTGAGTGGCACCGGGGAGCTGTTTTTT. Amino acids: CASSLSGTGELFF.

This sequence joins TRBV9 and TRBJ1-5, with TRBD1 identical over 9 bases. CDR1 and CDR2 (germline): SGDLS, YYNGEE. The CDR3 is 13 amino acids. With 7 bases clipped from V and 6 bases from J, the junction kept 5 bases outside the gene matches. The CDR3 is CASGTGPGQPQHF. CDR3 bases: TGTGCCAGCGGGACAGGGCCCGGTCAGCCCCAGCATTTT.

The chain combines TRBV27 with TRBJ2-5; 9 bases are a match to TRBD1. Germline-derived CDR1 and CDR2 are MNHEY and SMNVEV (reference sequence). This CDR3 is 15 amino acids long. The trim removed 3 bases at V and 5 bases at J, leaving 7 bases unmatched. The CDR3 sequence is CASSLGTGLKETQYF. CDR3 DNA: TGTGCCAGCAGTTTGGGGACAGGGTTGAAGGAGACCCAGTACTTC.

V is TRBV6-6 and J is TRBJ2-7; 9 positions match TRBD1. After removal of 5 bases from V and 2 bases from J, the junction contained 4 bases not matched to a gene. The CDR3 has 14 residues. CDR1 and CDR2 from the germline V gene are MNHNY and SVGAGI (reference sequence). The CDR3 reads CASSQRQGAYEQYF. The CDR3 DNA is TGTGCCAGCAGTCAGCGACAGGGGGCCTACGAGCAGTACTTC.

This clone was picked up one time. This chain links TRBV11-2 with TRBJ1-1; the D gene is possibly TRBD1 (6 bases). Per the germline V gene, CDR1 is SGHAT and CDR2 is FQNNGV. There are 13 residues in the CDR3. V shed 8 bases and J shed 5 bases, with 15 bases lying between them. Here the CDR3 reads CASRGGGETEAFF. DNA of the CDR3: TGTGCCAGCCGCGGGGGGGGCGAAACTGAAGCTTTCTTT.

V and J are TRBV5-4 and TRBJ1-1, with 10 bases aligning to TRBD1. This CDR3 has 16 amino acids. Germline V gives CDR1 SGHNT, CDR2 YYREEE (reference sequence). V trimming: 4 bases; J trimming: 6 bases; junction bases outside the gene matches: 12. The CDR3 loop is CASSRDRGSINPEAFF. CDR3 in DNA: TGTGCCAGCAGCCGGGACAGGGGTTCGATAAACCCTGAAGCTTTCTTT.

The chain recombines TRBV27 with TRBJ2-7, with D perhaps TRBD1 (5 bases). CDR3 length equals 16 residues. Germline-derived CDR1 and CDR2 are MNHEY and SMNVEV (reference sequence). V was clipped by 2 bases and J by 2 bases, with 16 bases between them. The CDR3 coding sequence is TGTGCCAGCAGTTTAAAGTTCTCTGGGGCCCCCTACGAGCAGTACTTC. Translation: CASSLKFSGAPYEQYF.

V gene TRBV28 combines with J gene TRBJ2-2; no firm D call. In germline, CDR1 is MDHEN, CDR2 SYDVKM. Trimming shortened V by 2 bases and J by 2 bases, and 9 bases separated the two germline ends. CDR3 length: 15 amino acids. The CDR3: CASSLRHPNTGELFF. CDR3 nucleotide sequence: TGTGCCAGCAGTTTAAGACATCCTAACACCGGGGAGCTGTTTTTT.

The V call is TRBV18, the J call TRBJ1-3; a possible D gene is TRBD1 (6 bases). Germline CDR1 KGHSH, CDR2 LQKENI. Between the trimmed V and J ends, which lost 3 bases and 0 bases, there was a span of 9 bases. CDR3 length: 15 residues. CDR3 coding DNA: TGTGCCAGCTCACCGACAGGATCCTCTGGAAACACCATATATTTT. It codes for CASSPTGSSGNTIYF.

The gene calls are TRBV6-4 and TRBJ1-2; D is uncertain. The CDR3 consists of 13 residues. Per germline, CDR1 MRHNA and CDR2 SNTAGT. Trimming took 6 bases from V and 8 from J, leaving 16 bases between them. CDR3 in DNA: TGTGCCAGCAGATCGGACGGGTTCGGAGGCTACACCTTC. Protein: CASRSDGFGGYTF.

The CDR3 reads CASSDTSGFYNEQFF. CDR3 nucleotide sequence: TGTGCCAGTAGTGATACTAGCGGGTTCTACAATGAGCAGTTCTTC. This chain connects TRBV19 to TRBJ2-1; 9 nucleotides match TRBD2. J was trimmed by 3 bases and V by 5 bases; bases with no gene match: 5. The germline CDR1 and CDR2 sequences are LNHDA and SQIVND (reference sequence). The CDR3 has 15 residues.

The V gene is TRBV3-1 (or the pseudogene TRBV3-2), the J gene TRBJ2-2; unclear D gene. This CDR3 region has 14 residues. V shed 1 base and J shed 4 bases, with 7 bases lying between them. Germline V gene lookup returns CDR1 LGHDT and CDR2 YNNKEL (reference sequence). For the CDR3, the DNA is TGTGCCAGCAGCCAAGTTCGGTTCACCGGGGAGCTGTTTTTT. Its protein is CASSQVRFTGELFF.